Following are 24 T cell receptor beta chains from one sample sequenced in a study of CD8 T cells in ankylosing spondylitis. MiXCR, run by TCRdb on the 5' RACE reads, gives a single entry per CDR3 protein. The table lists 200,000 to 250,000 distinct CDR3 sequences, about 26% of them singletons. The sequenced sample was blood, either unsorted or a sorted T cell fraction (not recorded which). These receptors were taken from a male donor with ankylosing spondylitis or in good health (not recorded which).

Regarding this clonotype: A much larger clone lies one base from this, so it may be a read error. In DNA form, the CDR3 reads TGCGCCAGCAGCTTGGACTCCGGGACAAGAAAGTACGAGCAGTACTTC. It codes for CASSLDSGTRKYEQYF. The chain employs TRBV5-1 and TRBJ2-7; possibly TRBD1 for D (6 bases). The CDR3 loop spans 16 amino acids. The V gene lost 0 bases and the J gene lost 4 bases, with 17 bases spanning the gap. CDR1 is SGHRS and CDR2 is YFSETQ in the germline V gene.

This clonotype has a handful of counts. The chain joins TRBV15 to TRBJ1-3; D might be TRBD1 (6 bases). Germline V gene sequence: CDR1 LNHNV, CDR2 YYDKDF (reference sequence). The CDR3 is made up of 16 amino acids. V gave up 0 bases and J gave up 0 bases, with 9 bases separating them. For the CDR3, the DNA is TGTGCCACCAGCAGAGATCGACAGGCCTCTGGAAACACCATATATTTT. Encoded protein: CATSRDRQASGNTIYF. Based on the CDR3 plus reference TRBV15 and TRBJ1-3, the full variable domain is DAMVIQNPRYQVTQFGKPVTLSCSQTLNHNVMYWYQQKSSQAPKLLFHYYDKDFNNEADTPDNFQSRRPNTSFCFLDIRSPGLGDTAMYLCATSRDRQASGNTIYFGEGSWLTVV.

This clonotype was seen at least ten times. The chain has TRBV9 and TRBJ2-3; 10 nucleotides line up with TRBD2. The germline gives CDR1 SGDLS, CDR2 YYNGEE. The CDR3 length is 16 residues. The V gene end was trimmed by 0 bases and the J gene end by 3 bases; junction bases not matched to a gene: 4. The CDR3 here is CASSVATSGPTDTQYF. The CDR3 DNA reads TGTGCCAGCAGCGTAGCGACTAGCGGGCCGACAGATACGCAGTATTTT.

There are many counts of this clonotype. This rearrangement joins TRBV20-1 to TRBJ2-1, with D hard to call. V gave up 6 bases and J gave up 9 bases, with 12 bases separating them. Germline V lookup: CDR1 DFQATT, CDR2 SNEGSKA (reference sequence). The CDR3 is 11 residues long. CDR3 residues: CSARSGIEQFF. CDR3 DNA: TGCAGTGCCAGAAGTGGGATTGAGCAGTTCTTC.

The V call is TRBV7-2, the J call TRBJ2-2; 8 nucleotides line up with TRBD1. CDR3 length: 15 residues. Looked up from germline, CDR1 is SGHTA and CDR2 is FQGNSA. J gave up 5 bases and V 6 bases, and 8 bases lay outside the gene matches. The CDR3 sequence: CASRPDRGRTGELFF. Here the CDR3 DNA reads TGTGCCAGCAGACCCGACAGGGGTAGGACCGGGGAGCTGTTTTTT.

The count of this clonotype is one. V gene TRBV29-1 combines with J gene TRBJ1-2; D perhaps matches TRBD1 (6 bases). Germline assignment: CDR1 SQVTM and CDR2 ANQGSEA. The V gene lost 2 bases and the J gene lost 4 bases, with 14 bases spanning the gap. The CDR3 is 14 amino acids. CDR3 residues: CSVEPTGLGYGYTF. CDR3 DNA: TGCAGCGTTGAACCGACAGGCCTTGGCTATGGCTACACCTTC. Using reference TRBV29-1 and TRBJ1-2 for the parts outside the CDR3, the full variable domain is SAVISQKPSRDICQRGTSLTIQCQVDSQVTMMFWYRQQPGQSLTLIATANQGSEATYESGFVIDKFPISRPNLTFSTLTVSNMSPEDSSIYLCSVEPTGLGYGYTFGSGTRLTVV.

The table lists this clonotype with a count of one. This chain uses TRBV7-2 with TRBJ1-5; D perhaps matches TRBD1 (5 bases). CDR1 and CDR2 from the germline V gene are SGHTA and FQGNSA. Trimming left V 5 bases short and J 6 bases short, with 11 bases between. This CDR3 region has 13 residues. CDR3 nucleotide sequence: TGTGCCAGCAGCGGCAGGGTAGGTCAGCCCCAGCATTTT. This codes for CASSGRVGQPQHF.

The V gene is TRBV20-1, the J gene TRBJ1-1; D unresolved. The CDR3 is made up of 13 amino acids. Germline V gene sequence: CDR1 DFQATT, CDR2 SNEGSKA (reference sequence). The V gene lost 3 bases and the J gene lost 2 bases, with 10 bases spanning the gap. The CDR3 DNA is TGCAGTGCTAGTTCCCGGGCTAACACTGAAGCTTTCTTT. This encodes CSASSRANTEAFF.

This clonotype was counted a few times. The rearrangement links TRBV6-4 to TRBJ2-1; 13 nucleotides agree with TRBD2. The CDR3 contains 15 residues. The J segment lost 7 bases and the V segment lost 3 bases, leaving 3 bases of the junction unmatched. The V gene's germline CDR1 is MRHNA and CDR2 SNTAGT. The CDR3 sequence is CASSEGLAGMNEQFF. CDR3 DNA sequence: TGTGCCAGCAGTGAGGGACTAGCGGGAATGAATGAGCAGTTCTTC.

The sample holds a few counts of this clonotype. The V call is TRBV20-1, the J call TRBJ1-2, with D maybe TRBD1 (5 bases). Germline-derived CDR1 and CDR2 are DFQATT and SNEGSKA (reference sequence). V lost 6 bases, J lost 0 bases, and 17 bases lay in between. CDR3 length: 15 amino acids. CDR3 bases: TGCAGTGCCCCAGTCCCCCAGGGAGCTAACTATGGCTACACCTTC. Protein sequence: CSAPVPQGANYGYTF.

The J gene is TRBJ2-7, the V gene TRBV20-1; no reliable D call. Germline-derived CDR1 and CDR2 are DFQATT and SNEGSKA (reference sequence). The CDR3 extends over 12 amino acids. Trimming shortened V by 3 bases and J by 3 bases, and 9 bases separated the two germline ends. CDR3 loop: CSASTPLYEQYF. DNA for the CDR3: TGCAGTGCTAGTACACCTCTCTACGAGCAGTACTTC.

At least ten counts were recorded for this clonotype. V usage is TRBV18 and J usage is TRBJ2-3; the D gene is possibly TRBD1 (5 bases). The CDR3 extends over 16 amino acids. Trimming removed 3 bases at V and 4 bases at J, with 17 bases between. In germline, CDR1 is KGHSH, CDR2 LQKENI. The CDR3 DNA is TGTGCCAGCTCACCGACCAGGGTAGGGGTCGCAGATACGCAGTATTTT. As protein: CASSPTRVGVADTQYF. The full variable domain, its missing parts supplied by reference TRBV18 and TRBJ2-3, is NAGVMQNPRHLVRRRGQEARLRCSPMKGHSHVYWYRQLPEEGLKFMVYLQKENIIDESGMPKERFSAEFPKEGPSILRIQQVVRGDSAAYFCASSPTRVGVADTQYFGPGTRLTVL.

The table lists this clonotype with a few counts. The chain is built from TRBV29-1 and TRBJ1-2; perhaps TRBD1 as D (5 bases). Germline loops: CDR1 SQVTM, CDR2 ANQGSEA. V was cut by 6 bases and J by 0 bases, with 17 bases left in between. This CDR3 comprises 15 residues. In DNA, the CDR3 is TGCAGCGTGGGGGGAGTTGGTGGAGCTAACTATGGCTACACCTTC. Its translation: CSVGGVGGANYGYTF.

The chain carries TRBV24-1 and TRBJ2-3; no reliable D call. CDR1 is KGHDR, CDR2 SFDVKD, per germline. V was clipped by 1 base and J by 3 bases, with 13 bases between them. This CDR3 is built from 16 residues. As DNA, the CDR3 is TGTGCCACCAGTGATTTATCCACGGGCAGGACAGATACGCAGTATTTT. Amino acid sequence: CATSDLSTGRTDTQYF.

V is TRBV20-1 and J is TRBJ2-5; D is unclear. CDR1 is DFQATT, CDR2 SNEGSKA, per germline (reference sequence). The V end was cut by 1 base, the J end by 2 bases, with 17 bases between. This CDR3 has 16 residues. CDR3 coding DNA: TGCAGTGCTAGAGGGCTGTTCCTGGTAGGACAAGAGACCCAGTACTTC. Its translation is CSARGLFLVGQETQYF.

This clonotype was observed a single time. J is TRBJ2-1 and V is TRBV20-1; TRBD2 aligns across 7 bases. The J segment lost 0 bases and the V segment lost 3 bases, leaving 5 bases of the junction unmatched. The CDR3 sequence is 15 residues long. CDR1 DFQATT and CDR2 SNEGSKA come from the germline V gene (reference sequence). The CDR3 sequence is CSASLGLDSYNEQFF. CDR3 DNA: TGCAGTGCTAGTCTTGGACTAGACTCCTACAATGAGCAGTTCTTC.

This clonotype was recorded many times. The rearrangement links TRBV4-1 to TRBJ2-1, with a weak D call TRBD2 (5 bases). V dropped 0 bases and J dropped 0 bases, with 9 bases sitting between them. Germline V lookup: CDR1 MGHRA, CDR2 YSYEKL. This CDR3 comprises 16 residues. The CDR3 coding sequence is TGCGCCAGCAGCCAAGATATAGGGAGCTCCTACAATGAGCAGTTCTTC. Amino acid sequence: CASSQDIGSSYNEQFF.

The V and J genes are TRBV11-2 and TRBJ2-1; 7 bases fit TRBD1. CDR1 is SGHAT and CDR2 is FQNNGV in the germline V gene. Losses at the gene ends were 5 bases for V and 4 bases for J; bases not matched to a gene: 11. This CDR3 spans 16 amino acids. CDR3 DNA sequence: TGTGCCAGCAGCGAAACCTCCGGGACAGAATACAATGAGCAGTTCTTC. Protein sequence: CASSETSGTEYNEQFF. Full variable domain (remainder filled in from reference TRBV11-2 and TRBJ2-1): EAGVAQSPRYKIIEKRQSVAFWCNPISGHATLYWYQQILGQGPKLLIQFQNNGVVDDSQLPKDRFSAERLKGVDSTLKIQPAKLEDSAVYLCASSETSGTEYNEQFFGPGTRLTVL.

This clonotype was counted ten times or more. V is TRBV29-1 and J is TRBJ1-1; possibly TRBD1 for D (5 bases). There are 13 residues in the CDR3. Trimming stripped 1 base from V and 4 bases from J, with 10 bases between. Germline CDR1 is SQVTM and CDR2 is ANQGSEA. CDR3 residues: CSVEAKGVTEAFF. Written as DNA, the CDR3 is TGCAGCGTTGAAGCAAAAGGGGTCACTGAAGCTTTCTTT.

The chain couples TRBV20-1 to TRBJ2-2; D uncertain. V lost 0 bases and J lost 3, with 11 bases in between. The CDR3 contains 15 residues. CDR1 DFQATT and CDR2 SNEGSKA come from the germline V gene (reference sequence). The CDR3 nucleotides read TGCAGTGCTAGAGACCGGGCCAATTACACCGGGGAGCTGTTTTTT. This gives the protein CSARDRANYTGELFF.

This clonotype occurred many times. CDR3 DNA sequence: TGTGCCAGCAGAAACAGCTCCTACGAGCAGTACTTC. Encoded protein: CASRNSSYEQYF. The chain links TRBV27 to TRBJ2-7; D remains unclear. V was clipped by 6 bases and J by 0 bases, with 6 bases between them. In germline, CDR1 is MNHEY, CDR2 SMNVEV (reference sequence). The CDR3 has 12 amino acids.

As regards this clonotype: A much larger clone is a single base away; this may be a read error. This chain connects TRBV7-2 to TRBJ2-7; D remains unclear. In germline, CDR1 is SGHTA, CDR2 FQGNSA. CDR3 size: 14 residues. Trimming removed 6 bases at V and 3 bases at J, with 15 bases between. In DNA, the CDR3 is TGTGCCAGCAGTTACCACGGGTCCATCTACGAGCAGTACTTC. This gives the protein CASSYHGSIYEQYF.

This chain connects TRBV20-1 to TRBJ2-1; TRBD1 agrees at 7 bases. Germline loops: CDR1 DFQATT, CDR2 SNEGSKA (reference sequence). V lost 0 bases, J lost 3 bases, and 8 bases stayed unmatched. This CDR3 comprises 16 residues. CDR3: CSARDSQGQNYNEQFF. The CDR3 DNA sequence: TGCAGTGCTAGAGATTCCCAGGGACAGAACTACAATGAGCAGTTCTTC.

This clonotype showed up just once. The chain has TRBV10-3 and TRBJ2-2, with D uncertain. Trimming removed 8 bases at V and 1 base at J, with 8 bases between. Germline V gene sequence: CDR1 ENHRY, CDR2 SYGVKD. The CDR3 extends over 13 amino acids. The CDR3 region has the DNA TGTGCCATCCGTAGACTGAACACCGGGGAGCTGTTTTTT. This sequence encodes CAIRRLNTGELFF.